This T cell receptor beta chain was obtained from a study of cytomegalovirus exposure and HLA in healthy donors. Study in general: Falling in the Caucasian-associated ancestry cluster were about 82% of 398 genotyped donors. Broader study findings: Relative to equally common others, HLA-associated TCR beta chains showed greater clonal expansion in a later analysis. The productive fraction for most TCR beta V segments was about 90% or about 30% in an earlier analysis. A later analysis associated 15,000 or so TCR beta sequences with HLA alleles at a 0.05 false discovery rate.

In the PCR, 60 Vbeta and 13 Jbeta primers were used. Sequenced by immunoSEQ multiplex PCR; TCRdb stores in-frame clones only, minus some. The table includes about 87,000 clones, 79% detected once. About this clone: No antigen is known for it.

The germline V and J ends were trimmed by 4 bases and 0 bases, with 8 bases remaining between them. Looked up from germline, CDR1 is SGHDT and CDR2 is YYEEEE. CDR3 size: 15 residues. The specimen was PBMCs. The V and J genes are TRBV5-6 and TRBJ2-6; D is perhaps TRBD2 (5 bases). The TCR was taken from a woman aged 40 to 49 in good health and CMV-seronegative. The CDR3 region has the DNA TGTGCCAGCAGCATCGGGGTCTCTGGGGCCAACGTCCTGACTTTC. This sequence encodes CASSIGVSGANVLTF. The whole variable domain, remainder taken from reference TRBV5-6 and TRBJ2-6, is DAGVTQSPTHLIKTRGQQVTLRCSPKSGHDTVSWYQQALGQGPQFIFQYYEEEERQRGNFPDRFSGHQFPNYSSELNVNALLLGDSALYLCASSIGVSGANVLTFGAGSRLTVL.